The 25 T cell receptor beta chains presented below share a single source sample, sequenced in a study of human T cells and chemical hapten exposure. As to time point: patch test 2, 6 weeks after DPC sensitization. Indicated treatment: therapeutic diphenylcyclopropenone sensitization with weekly scalp DPC. TCRdb re-called the RACE reads through MiXCR, storing one row per CDR3 protein. The table records roughly 380,000 distinct CDR3 sequences, just under 6.5% of them present only once. The source material was whole blood, sampled in connection with sensitization to the hapten diphenylcyclopropenone (DPC). The receptors were gathered from a woman aged 18-29 years with alopecia areata. Some clones in this sample may be carry-over from other donors' samples.

This clonotype appeared many times. This sequence joins TRBV7-4 and TRBJ2-3; D is ambiguous. Looked up from germline, CDR1 is SGHVT and CDR2 is SQSDAQ. The CDR3 length is 14 residues. Between the trimmed V and J ends, which lost 1 base and 0 bases, there was a span of 5 bases. CDR3 nucleotides: TGTGCCAGCAGCTTAGTAGTGAGCACAGATACGCAGTATTTT. Translation gives CASSLVVSTDTQYF.

This clonotype occurred a few times. The rearrangement links TRBV20-1 to TRBJ2-7; tentatively, D is TRBD2 (5 bases). V lost 3 bases, J lost 5 bases, and 14 bases lay in between. The CDR3 contains 13 residues. CDR1 is DFQATT and CDR2 is SNEGSKA in the germline V gene (reference sequence). CDR3 in DNA: TGCAGTGCTAGGGAGGCGCCGCCGGACGAGCAGTACTTC. Protein: CSAREAPPDEQYF.

This clonotype was counted many times. This chain links TRBV7-3 with TRBJ2-5, with D possibly matching TRBD2 (7 bases). V lost 2 bases and J lost 5, with 15 bases in between. CDR1 and CDR2 (germline): SGHTA, FQGTGA. This CDR3 is 15 amino acids long. The CDR3 sequence: CASSLQGGGEETQYF. The CDR3 DNA reads as TGTGCCAGCAGCTTACAAGGGGGAGGGGAGGAGACCCAGTACTTC.

This clonotype was found a few times. This CDR3 reads CASKNYQETQYF. Written as DNA, the CDR3 is TGTGCCAGCAAGAATTACCAAGAGACCCAGTACTTC. This rearrangement joins TRBV6-6 to TRBJ2-5; D is ambiguous. The CDR3 is 12 residues long. Trimming took 7 bases from V and 0 from J, leaving 6 bases between them. The germline CDR1 and CDR2 sequences are MNHNY and SVGAGI (reference sequence).

There are many counts of this clonotype. J is TRBJ1-4 and V is TRBV7-2, with D perhaps TRBD1 (5 bases). Germline V gene lookup returns CDR1 SGHTA and CDR2 FQGNSA. The CDR3 is 14 amino acids. The V gene lost 2 bases and the J gene lost 7 bases, with 11 bases spanning the gap. The CDR3 is CASSLSRDPEKLFF. The CDR3 DNA is TGTGCCAGCAGCTTAAGCCGGGACCCTGAAAAACTGTTTTTT.

In its sample, this clonotype was seen many times. The V gene is TRBV5-4, the J gene TRBJ1-5, with 10 bases identical to TRBD1. The trim removed 5 bases at V and 3 bases at J, leaving 5 bases unmatched. The CDR3 extends over 15 amino acids. Germline CDR1 SGHNT, CDR2 YYREEE (reference sequence). Written as DNA, the CDR3 is TGTGCCAGCAGTGCCGGGACAGGGGACAATCAGCCCCAGCATTTT. Protein sequence: CASSAGTGDNQPQHF. Complete variable domain (other parts from reference TRBV5-4 and TRBJ1-5): ETGVTQSPTHLIKTRGQQVTLRCSSQSGHNTVSWYQQALGQGPQFIFQYYREEENGRGNFPPRFSGLQFPNYSSELNVNALELDDSALYLCASSAGTGDNQPQHFGDGTRLSIL.

This clonotype was seen many times. Here the CDR3 reads CSARALGGSEAFF. DNA of the CDR3: TGCAGTGCTAGGGCCCTCGGGGGGTCTGAAGCTTTCTTT. This chain links TRBV20-1 with TRBJ1-1, with D possibly matching TRBD1 (5 bases). CDR3 length: 13 amino acids. CDR1 is DFQATT, CDR2 SNEGSKA, per germline (reference sequence). V was trimmed by 3 bases and J by 6 bases, leaving 14 bases between them.

J is TRBJ2-1 and V is TRBV10-3; D possibly corresponds to TRBD2 (5 bases). The germline V and J ends were trimmed by 0 bases and 12 bases, with 15 bases remaining between them. This CDR3 has 14 residues. Germline V CDR1 and CDR2: ENHRY, SYGVKD. CDR3 residues: CAISESLRVAGQFF. CDR3 sequence (DNA): TGTGCCATCAGTGAGTCCCTACGGGTCGCGGGGCAGTTCTTC.

The genes are TRBV11-2 and TRBJ1-2, with 7 bases that match TRBD1. The trim removed 6 bases at V and 2 bases at J, leaving 3 bases unmatched. Germline CDR1 is SGHAT and CDR2 is FQNNGV. There are 13 residues in the CDR3. CDR3 in amino acids: CASRFRGNYGYTF. The DNA for the CDR3 is TGTGCCAGCAGGTTCAGGGGGAACTATGGCTACACCTTC.

This chain connects TRBV6-5 to TRBJ1-6; 8 bases fit TRBD1. Unmatched junction bases numbered 9, after V lost 4 bases and J lost 10 bases. Germline loops: CDR1 MNHEY, CDR2 SVGAGI. The CDR3 has 15 amino acids. CDR3 coding DNA: TGTGCCAGCAGTTCCCAAAGACAGGGGAGGTCACCCCTCCACTTT. Translating it yields CASSSQRQGRSPLHF.

This clonotype has a count of ten or more. The gene calls are TRBV7-2 and TRBJ1-2; TRBD1 might be the D (6 bases). CDR1 is SGHTA and CDR2 is FQGNSA in the germline V gene. Trimming took off 1 base at V and 3 bases at J, with 9 bases between the two ends. CDR3 length: 14 amino acids. The CDR3 spells CASSLGGGDYGYTF. The CDR3, as DNA: TGTGCCAGCAGCTTAGGAGGGGGTGACTATGGCTACACCTTC.

CDR3 coding DNA: TGCGCCAGCAGCTCTGGACAGGGGGAGAGTGGCTACACCTTC. Protein: CASSSGQGESGYTF. The V and J genes are TRBV5-1 and TRBJ1-2, with TRBD1 matching 10 bases. The CDR3 sequence is 14 residues long. The germline CDR1 and CDR2 sequences are SGHRS and YFSETQ. The ends lost 3 bases at V and 7 bases at J; junction bases unmatched: 6.

This clonotype was seen a few times. The rearrangement links TRBV5-4 to TRBJ2-7; D remains ambiguous. There are 15 residues in the CDR3. V lost 4 bases and J lost 0, with 14 bases in between. Looked up from germline, CDR1 is SGHNT and CDR2 is YYREEE (reference sequence). CDR3 coding DNA: TGTGCCAGCAGCCCCGGGCCCCCTTCCTCCTACGAGCAGTACTTC. It translates to CASSPGPPSSYEQYF. The variable domain in full, completed from reference TRBV5-4 and TRBJ2-7, reads ETGVTQSPTHLIKTRGQQVTLRCSSQSGHNTVSWYQQALGQGPQFIFQYYREEENGRGNFPPRFSGLQFPNYSSELNVNALELDDSALYLCASSPGPPSSYEQYFGPGTRLTVT.

This clonotype was detected only a few times. This rearrangement joins TRBV9 to TRBJ1-2, with 10 nucleotides matching TRBD1. The length of the CDR3 is 14 residues. V shed 4 bases, J shed 3 bases, and the junction held 3 bases outside the gene matches. In germline, CDR1 is SGDLS, CDR2 YYNGEE. CDR3 sequence: CASSYDRGHYGYTF. The DNA for the CDR3 is TGTGCCAGCAGCTATGACAGGGGGCACTATGGCTACACCTTC.

This clonotype was observed many times. As DNA, the CDR3 is TGTGCCAGCAGTTATTCCGGACAGACCCAGCCCCAGCATTTT. It codes for CASSYSGQTQPQHF. This rearrangement joins TRBV6-5 to TRBJ1-5; maybe TRBD1 (6 bases). The CDR3 totals 14 residues. Germline V gene data show CDR1 as MNHEY and CDR2 as SVGAGI. V dropped 3 bases and J dropped 7 bases, with 13 bases sitting between them.

This clonotype was counted a few times. The DNA of the CDR3 is TGTGCCAGCAGTCTCCGGGACGGCAGAATCGCAGATACGCAGTATTTT. Translated, it gives CASSLRDGRIADTQYF. The chain is built from TRBV6-2 or TRBV6-3 and TRBJ2-3; D could derive from TRBD1 or TRBD2 (5 bases each). V lost 5 bases and J 4 bases, leaving 19 bases between the germline ends. There are 16 residues in the CDR3. Germline assignment: CDR1 MNHEY and CDR2 SVGEGT.

This clonotype has more than one count but fewer than ten. The genes are TRBV11-2 and TRBJ2-6, with D unclear. Germline CDR1 SGHAT, CDR2 FQNNGV. V lost 5 bases, J lost 0 bases, and 14 bases lay in between. The CDR3 length is 17 residues. The CDR3 bases are TGTGCCAGCAGCCTTTATAGCCGCTACTCTGGGGCCAACGTCCTGACTTTC. Its translation is CASSLYSRYSGANVLTF.

In this sample, this clonotype turned up a few times. The chain combines TRBV12-3 or TRBV12-4 with TRBJ1-1; a weak D match, TRBD1 (5 bases). There are 14 residues in the CDR3. V lost 1 base and J 6 bases, leaving 12 bases between the germline ends. The DNA for the CDR3 is TGTGCCAGCAGTTTAGGGGGGGACGTCGCTGAAGCTTTCTTT. Encoded protein: CASSLGGDVAEAFF.

This clonotype was counted a few times. The chain couples TRBV5-1 to TRBJ1-1, with a tentative D call TRBD1 (6 bases). Per the germline V gene, CDR1 is SGHRS and CDR2 is YFSETQ. Trimming shortened V by 1 base and J by 1 base, and 11 bases separated the two germline ends. The CDR3 covers 15 residues. The CDR3 spells CASSLRTASNTEAFF. CDR3 in DNA: TGCGCCAGCAGCTTGAGGACAGCTTCGAACACTGAAGCTTTCTTT.

J is TRBJ2-7 and V is TRBV20-1, with D perhaps matching TRBD1 or TRBD2 (5 bases each). The CDR3 totals 14 residues. CDR1 is DFQATT, CDR2 SNEGSKA, per germline (reference sequence). V lost 1 base to trimming and J lost 2 bases, with 12 bases between them. This CDR3 is CSARVGRPPYEQYF. CDR3 DNA sequence: TGCAGTGCTAGAGTGGGACGGCCACCCTACGAGCAGTACTTC.

This clonotype was seen a few times. The J gene is TRBJ2-5, the V gene TRBV25-1; the match to TRBD1 covers 9 bases. There are 14 residues in the CDR3. The germline CDR1 and CDR2 sequences are MGHDK and SYGVNS. J lost 4 bases, V lost 3 bases, and 3 bases had no gene match. The CDR3 reads CASSDTGGSETQYF. CDR3 nucleotides: TGTGCCAGCAGTGATACAGGGGGCTCAGAGACCCAGTACTTC.

The CDR3 DNA is TGTGCCAGCAGCTTGAAGGCGGCCCCTCGGGGAGAGACCCAGTACTTC. It yields the protein CASSLKAAPRGETQYF. J is TRBJ2-5 and V is TRBV5-5; D perhaps matches TRBD2 (5 bases). This CDR3 is 16 amino acids long. V lost 1 base to trimming and J lost 4 bases, with 17 bases between them. Germline values: CDR1 SGHKS, CDR2 YYEKEE (reference sequence). Full variable domain (outside the CDR3, taken from reference TRBV5-5 and TRBJ2-5): DAGVTQSPTHLIKTRGQQVTLRCSPISGHKSVSWYQQVLGQGPQFIFQYYEKEERGRGNFPDRFSARQFPNYSSELNVNALLLGDSALYLCASSLKAAPRGETQYFGPGTRLLVL.

This clonotype has a handful of counts. The chain links TRBV6-5 to TRBJ1-5; D call uncertain. The length of the CDR3 is 16 residues. Germline V gene data show CDR1 as MNHEY and CDR2 as SVGAGI. V dropped 7 bases and J dropped 2 bases, with 18 bases sitting between them. The CDR3 DNA is TGTGCCAGCACTCCCCCCCGAGTTTGGGGCAATCAGCCCCAGCATTTT. This translates into CASTPPRVWGNQPQHF.

This clonotype came up a few times. The V and J genes are TRBV6-6 and TRBJ2-1; D perhaps matches TRBD2 (7 bases). The CDR3 runs 11 residues. Looked up from germline, CDR1 is MNHNY and CDR2 is SVGAGI (reference sequence). DNA of the CDR3: TGTGGGGCGGGGGCTGACAATGAGCAGTTCTTC. Amino acids: CGAGADNEQFF.

The V and J genes are TRBV4-3 and TRBJ2-3; 10 bases fit TRBD1. This CDR3 region has 17 residues. From germline, CDR1 is LGHNA and CDR2 YSLEER. Trimming took 2 bases from V and 3 from J; bases not matched to a gene: 8. DNA of the CDR3: TGCGCCAGCAGCCAAAACGATGACAGGGGGCTGACAGATACGCAGTATTTT. This sequence encodes CASSQNDDRGLTDTQYF.